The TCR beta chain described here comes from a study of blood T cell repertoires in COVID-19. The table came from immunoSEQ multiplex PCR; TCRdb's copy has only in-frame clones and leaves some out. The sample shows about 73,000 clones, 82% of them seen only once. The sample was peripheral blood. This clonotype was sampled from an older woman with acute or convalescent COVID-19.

As DNA, the CDR3 is TGTGCCAGCAGTTACTCGTCCGGACTAGTACGGACGCAGTATTTT. Amino acids: CASSYSSGLVRTQYF. The chain recombines TRBV6-5 with TRBJ2-3; TRBD2 agrees at 7 bases. Trimming cost V 0 bases and J 9 bases; bases outside gene matches: 9. Per germline, CDR1 MNHEY and CDR2 SVGAGI. The CDR3 spans 15 residues.